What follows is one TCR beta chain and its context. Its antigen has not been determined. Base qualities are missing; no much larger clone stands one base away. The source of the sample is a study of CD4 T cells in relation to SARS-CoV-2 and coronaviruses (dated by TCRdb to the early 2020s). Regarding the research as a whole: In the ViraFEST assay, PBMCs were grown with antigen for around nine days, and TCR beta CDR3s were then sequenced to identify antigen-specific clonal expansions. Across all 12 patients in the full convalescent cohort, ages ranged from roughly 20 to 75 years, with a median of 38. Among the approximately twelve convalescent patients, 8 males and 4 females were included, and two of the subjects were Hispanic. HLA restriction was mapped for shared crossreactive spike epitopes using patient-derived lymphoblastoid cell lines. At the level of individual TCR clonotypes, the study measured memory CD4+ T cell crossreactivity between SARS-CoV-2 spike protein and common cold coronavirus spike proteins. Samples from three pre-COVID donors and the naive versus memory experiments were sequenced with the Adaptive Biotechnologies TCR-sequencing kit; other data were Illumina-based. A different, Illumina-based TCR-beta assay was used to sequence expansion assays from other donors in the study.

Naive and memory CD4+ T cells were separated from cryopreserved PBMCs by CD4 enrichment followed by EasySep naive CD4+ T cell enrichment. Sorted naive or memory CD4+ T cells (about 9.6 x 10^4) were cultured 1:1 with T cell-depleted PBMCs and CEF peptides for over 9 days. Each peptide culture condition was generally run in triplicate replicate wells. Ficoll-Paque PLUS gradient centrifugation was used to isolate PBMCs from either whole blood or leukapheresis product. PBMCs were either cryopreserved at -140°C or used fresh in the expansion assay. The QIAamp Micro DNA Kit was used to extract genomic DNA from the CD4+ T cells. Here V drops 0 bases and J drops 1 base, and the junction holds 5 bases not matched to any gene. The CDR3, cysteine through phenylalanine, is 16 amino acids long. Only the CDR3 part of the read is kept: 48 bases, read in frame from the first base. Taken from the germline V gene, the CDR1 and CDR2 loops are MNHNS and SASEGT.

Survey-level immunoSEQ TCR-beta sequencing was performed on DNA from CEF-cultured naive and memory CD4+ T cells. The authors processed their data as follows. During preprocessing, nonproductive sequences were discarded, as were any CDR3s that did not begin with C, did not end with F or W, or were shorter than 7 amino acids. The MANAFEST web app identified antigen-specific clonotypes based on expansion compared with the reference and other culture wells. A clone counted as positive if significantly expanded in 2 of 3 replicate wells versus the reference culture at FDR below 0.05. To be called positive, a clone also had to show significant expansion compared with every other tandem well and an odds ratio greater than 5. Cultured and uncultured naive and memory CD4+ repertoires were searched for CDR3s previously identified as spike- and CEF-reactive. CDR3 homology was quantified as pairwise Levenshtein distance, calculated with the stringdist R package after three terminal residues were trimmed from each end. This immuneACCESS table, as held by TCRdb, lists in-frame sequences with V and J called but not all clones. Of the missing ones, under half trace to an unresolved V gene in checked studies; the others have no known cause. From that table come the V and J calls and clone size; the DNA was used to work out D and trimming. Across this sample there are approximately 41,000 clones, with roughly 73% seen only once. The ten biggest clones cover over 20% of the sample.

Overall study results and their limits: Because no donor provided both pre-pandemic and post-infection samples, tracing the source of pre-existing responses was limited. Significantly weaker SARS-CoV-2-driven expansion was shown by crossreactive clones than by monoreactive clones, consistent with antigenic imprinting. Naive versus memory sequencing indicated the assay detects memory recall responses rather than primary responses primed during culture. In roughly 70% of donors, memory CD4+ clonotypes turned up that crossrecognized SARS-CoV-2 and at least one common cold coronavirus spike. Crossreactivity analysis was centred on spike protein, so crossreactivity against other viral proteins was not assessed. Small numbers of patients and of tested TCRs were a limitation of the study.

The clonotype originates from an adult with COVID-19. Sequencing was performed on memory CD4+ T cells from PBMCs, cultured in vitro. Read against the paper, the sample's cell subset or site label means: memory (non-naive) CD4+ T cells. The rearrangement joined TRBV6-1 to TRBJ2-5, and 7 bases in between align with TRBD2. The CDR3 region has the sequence CASSEAPSGPQETQYF. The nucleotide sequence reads TGTGCCAGCAGTGAAGCTCCTAGCGGCCCCCAAGAGACCCAGTACTTC.